Each of the 22 T cell receptor beta chains below was sequenced from the same sample in a study of blood T cells in healthy people across ages. A second PCR of 7 to 11 cycles used a sample-barcoded 5' primer and a J-beta primer mix. MiXCR, run by TCRdb on the 5' RACE reads, gives a single entry per CDR3 protein. The table shows around 620,000 distinct CDR3 sequences, with 25% to 30% occurring only once. Sample: blood. Receptors originate from a woman in her 70s in good health.

V and J are TRBV7-2 and TRBJ2-3; D possibly corresponds to TRBD2 (5 bases). The V end was cut by 3 bases, the J end by 6 bases, with 10 bases between. The CDR3 spans 13 residues. Per the germline V gene, CDR1 is SGHTA and CDR2 is FQGNSA. The CDR3 spells CASSLLTRDTQYF. The DNA of the CDR3 is TGTGCCAGCAGCTTGCTCACTAGGGATACGCAGTATTTT.

The chain's CDR3 is CSARDRGHLDTQYF. The CDR3 DNA sequence: TGCAGTGCTAGGGACAGGGGGCATTTAGATACGCAGTATTTT. The rearrangement joins TRBV20-1 to TRBJ2-3; 11 bases line up with TRBD1. The germline gives CDR1 DFQATT, CDR2 SNEGSKA (reference sequence). Trimming removed 3 bases from V and 5 bases from J; junction bases left unmatched: 4. The CDR3 length is 14 residues.

Regarding this clonotype: One end of the junction is discordant with germline, which a read error may explain. The V call is TRBV6-2 or TRBV6-3, the J call TRBJ2-2, with TRBD1 identical over 9 bases. Germline CDR1 and CDR2: MNHEY and SVGEGT. The CDR3 is made up of 16 amino acids. CDR3 in DNA: TGTGCCAGCAGGCACTTGACAGGGGGGAGCACCGGGGAGCTATTTTTT. Encoded protein: CASRHLTGGSTGELFF.

The chain combines TRBV18 with TRBJ2-1; D call uncertain. The CDR3 contains 15 residues. CDR1 KGHSH and CDR2 LQKENI come from the germline V gene. Trimming stripped 6 bases from V and 4 bases from J, with 16 bases between. CDR3 nucleotide sequence: TGTGCCAGCTCCCCTACGGATGGACGATACAATGAGCAGTTCTTC. Amino acids: CASSPTDGRYNEQFF.

This clonotype turned up a few times. This sequence joins TRBV9 and TRBJ2-5; D gene unclear. Matching the DNA end better, TRBJ2-7 makes the J call doubtful. The CDR3 is 13 amino acids. In germline, CDR1 is SGDLS, CDR2 YYNGEE. The CDR3 reads CASSVENSYEQYF. CDR3 DNA sequence: TGTGCCAGCAGCGTAGAGAACAGCTACGAGCAGTACTTC.

This chain connects TRBV5-1 to TRBJ2-1; 15 nucleotides agree with TRBD2. V lost 5 bases, J lost 8 bases, and 5 bases stayed unmatched. CDR3 length: 15 residues. The germline gives CDR1 SGHRS, CDR2 YFSETQ. CDR3 in amino acids: CASRGLAGGDDEQFF. In DNA form, the CDR3 reads TGCGCCAGCAGGGGACTAGCGGGGGGCGACGATGAGCAGTTCTTC.

In this sample, this clonotype turned up a few times. The chain carries TRBV5-5 and TRBJ2-5, with 9 bases identical to TRBD2. The J call may be wrong; the DNA end is better matched by TRBJ2-1. In germline, CDR1 is SGHKS, CDR2 YYEKEE (reference sequence). The CDR3 runs 15 residues. In DNA form, the CDR3 reads TGTGCCAGCAGCTTGGGACCTAGCGGGGCCAATGAGCAGTTCTTC. Amino acids: CASSLGPSGANEQFF.

The V call is TRBV12-3 or TRBV12-4, the J call TRBJ2-5, with 9 nucleotides matching TRBD1. J was trimmed by 4 bases and V by 10 bases; bases with no gene match: 10. There are 14 residues in the CDR3. The CDR3 nucleotides are TGTGCCACCAGGAAACAGGGGGCTGGAGAGACCCAGTACTTC. Residues: CATRKQGAGETQYF.

CDR3 amino acids: CASSQVEGAGGYTF. The CDR3 nucleotides read TGTGCCAGCAGCCAAGTCGAGGGGGCCGGTGGCTACACCTTC. J is TRBJ1-2 and V is TRBV14, with TRBD1 matching over 7 bases. The CDR3 loop spans 14 amino acids. J lost 7 bases, V lost 1 base, and 6 bases had no gene match. Germline assignment: CDR1 SGHDN and CDR2 FVKESK.

The chain uses TRBV7-9 and TRBJ2-5; 7 bases align to TRBD1. J was trimmed by 1 base and V by 5 bases; bases with no gene match: 7. The CDR3 covers 15 residues. In germline, CDR1 is SEHNR, CDR2 FQNEAQ (reference sequence). CDR3: CASSLRQGRQETQYF. For the CDR3, the DNA is TGTGCCAGCAGCCTACGACAGGGCCGCCAAGAGACCCAGTACTTC.

The rearrangement joins TRBV6-5 to TRBJ2-5; the match to TRBD2 covers 9 bases. The J call is doubtful: the DNA matches TRBJ2-1 better. The CDR3 length is 17 residues. Germline V gives CDR1 MNHEY, CDR2 SVGAGI. The chain's CDR3 is CASSYPGGAGGYNEQFF. CDR3 sequence (DNA): TGTGCCAGCAGTTACCCCGGGGGAGCGGGGGGCTACAATGAGCAGTTCTTC.

V usage is TRBV6-2 or TRBV6-3 and J usage is TRBJ2-3, with TRBD2 as a possible D gene (5 bases). The V gene lost 10 bases and the J gene lost 4 bases, with 18 bases spanning the gap. Germline V CDR1 and CDR2: MNHEY, SVGEGT. The CDR3 covers 14 residues. The CDR3 here is CATKLGLNSDTQYF. CDR3 coding DNA: TGTGCCACTAAATTAGGACTTAATTCAGATACGCAGTATTTT.

Only a few counts were recorded for this clonotype. The gene calls are TRBV11-2 and TRBJ2-3; D call uncertain. The length of the CDR3 is 16 residues. Looked up from germline, CDR1 is SGHAT and CDR2 is FQNNGV. V was cut by 1 base and J by 6 bases, with 17 bases left in between. The CDR3 sequence is CASSLVGPGPRDTQYF. CDR3 in DNA: TGTGCCAGCAGCTTAGTGGGTCCAGGACCTAGGGATACGCAGTATTTT.

This clonotype was seen more than once but under ten times. The rearrangement joins TRBV12-3 or TRBV12-4 to TRBJ2-2; TRBD2 agrees at 8 bases. CDR3 length: 15 amino acids. Trimming at V came to 4 bases and at J to 5 bases, leaving 6 bases not matched to a gene. CDR3 protein: CASSYSGAATGELFF. In nucleotides, the CDR3 is TGTGCCAGCAGTTATAGCGGGGCGGCGACCGGGGAGCTGTTTTTT.

Only a few counts were recorded for this clonotype. The rearrangement links TRBV20-1 to TRBJ2-5; D call uncertain. The CDR3 sequence is 11 residues long. CDR1 and CDR2 from the germline V gene are DFQATT and SNEGSKA (reference sequence). V shed 4 bases and J shed 5 bases, with 8 bases lying between them. The CDR3 coding sequence is TGCAGTGCTAAGGGTTTGGAGACCCAGTACTTC. Its protein is CSAKGLETQYF.

The chain employs TRBV12-3 or TRBV12-4 and TRBJ2-5, with D maybe TRBD2 (6 bases). CDR3 length equals 14 residues. V was shortened by 5 bases and J by 2 bases, with 12 bases between the two germline ends. The CDR3 loop is CASSLRDSQETQYF. The CDR3 DNA follows: TGTGCCAGCAGTCTTCGGGACTCGCAAGAGACCCAGTACTTC.

In this sample, this clonotype turned up a few times. The chain employs TRBV12-3 or TRBV12-4 and TRBJ1-2, with D perhaps matching TRBD1 (6 bases). Trimming took off 5 bases at V and 7 bases at J, with 11 bases between the two ends. The length of the CDR3 is 12 residues. CDR3 region: CASSKTGAGYTF. The CDR3 bases are TGTGCCAGCAGTAAGACAGGTGCTGGCTACACCTTC.

This rearrangement joins TRBV5-1 to TRBJ2-3; 13 bases map to TRBD2. Germline CDR1 SGHRS, CDR2 YFSETQ. V trimming: 4 bases; J trimming: 5 bases; junction bases outside the gene matches: 7. This CDR3 has 16 amino acids. CDR3 protein: CASSPGLAGAKDTQYF. The CDR3 region has the DNA TGCGCCAGCAGCCCCGGACTAGCGGGGGCGAAAGATACGCAGTATTTT.

The table lists this clonotype with a few counts. This chain links TRBV20-1 with TRBJ1-1; D gene uncertain. CDR1 is DFQATT, CDR2 SNEGSKA, per germline (reference sequence). The V gene lost 0 bases and the J gene lost 1 base, with 12 bases spanning the gap. The CDR3 runs to 15 residues. The DNA of the CDR3 is TGCAGTGCTAGAGACTTGGCAACGGGGAACACTGAAGCTTTCTTT. Amino acid sequence: CSARDLATGNTEAFF.

The genes are TRBV21-1 and TRBJ1-6; TRBD1 reflects the table's D call only, with no check against the DNA. TRBV21-1 is classified as a pseudogene. This CDR3 is 16 amino acids long. CDR3 in amino acids: CASTAQESSYNSPLHF. CDR3 bases: TGTGCCAGCACCGCACAGGAAAGCTCCTATAATTCACCCCTCCACTTT.

This clonotype was seen more than once but under ten times. The chain recombines TRBV5-1 with TRBJ2-7, with 10 bases identical to TRBD1. The germline V gene encodes CDR1 SGHRS and CDR2 YFSETQ. The CDR3 extends over 13 amino acids. The V segment lost 4 bases and the J segment 7 bases; nucleotides outside the gene matches: 5. The chain's CDR3 is CASSLGTGDEQYF. The CDR3 region has the DNA TGCGCCAGCAGCCTTGGGACAGGGGATGAGCAGTACTTC.

This clonotype was observed once. The chain couples TRBV12-3 or TRBV12-4 to TRBJ1-1; D is undetermined. Trimming cost V 7 bases and J 7 bases, with 22 bases left between them. The CDR3 runs 15 residues. The CDR3 sequence: CASKSKVLGLYEAFF. Here the CDR3 DNA reads TGTGCCAGCAAATCTAAGGTCCTGGGTCTCTATGAAGCTTTCTTT.